This T cell receptor beta chain was obtained from a study of T cell changes during pregnancy in multiple sclerosis. Measured with immunoSEQ multiplex PCR; TCRdb has only the in-frame clones, and not every one. Counted here are around 69,000 clones, 85% to 95% occurring once; the ten biggest clones make up roughly 2.1%. The sequence was obtained from a female donor in good health, enrolled as a control in a pregnancy study. The source material was peripheral blood, sampled in the second trimester of pregnancy.

In nucleotides, the CDR3 is TGTGCCAGCAGCTTAAAATGGGGGCAGCGTTCACCCCTCCACTTT. Translated: CASSLKWGQRSPLHF. The rearrangement uses TRBV7-2 and TRBJ1-6, with D possibly being TRBD1 (6 bases). This CDR3 is built from 15 residues. CDR1 and CDR2 from the germline V gene are SGHTA and FQGNSA. Trimming pared 2 bases from V and 9 bases from J, leaving 14 bases between.